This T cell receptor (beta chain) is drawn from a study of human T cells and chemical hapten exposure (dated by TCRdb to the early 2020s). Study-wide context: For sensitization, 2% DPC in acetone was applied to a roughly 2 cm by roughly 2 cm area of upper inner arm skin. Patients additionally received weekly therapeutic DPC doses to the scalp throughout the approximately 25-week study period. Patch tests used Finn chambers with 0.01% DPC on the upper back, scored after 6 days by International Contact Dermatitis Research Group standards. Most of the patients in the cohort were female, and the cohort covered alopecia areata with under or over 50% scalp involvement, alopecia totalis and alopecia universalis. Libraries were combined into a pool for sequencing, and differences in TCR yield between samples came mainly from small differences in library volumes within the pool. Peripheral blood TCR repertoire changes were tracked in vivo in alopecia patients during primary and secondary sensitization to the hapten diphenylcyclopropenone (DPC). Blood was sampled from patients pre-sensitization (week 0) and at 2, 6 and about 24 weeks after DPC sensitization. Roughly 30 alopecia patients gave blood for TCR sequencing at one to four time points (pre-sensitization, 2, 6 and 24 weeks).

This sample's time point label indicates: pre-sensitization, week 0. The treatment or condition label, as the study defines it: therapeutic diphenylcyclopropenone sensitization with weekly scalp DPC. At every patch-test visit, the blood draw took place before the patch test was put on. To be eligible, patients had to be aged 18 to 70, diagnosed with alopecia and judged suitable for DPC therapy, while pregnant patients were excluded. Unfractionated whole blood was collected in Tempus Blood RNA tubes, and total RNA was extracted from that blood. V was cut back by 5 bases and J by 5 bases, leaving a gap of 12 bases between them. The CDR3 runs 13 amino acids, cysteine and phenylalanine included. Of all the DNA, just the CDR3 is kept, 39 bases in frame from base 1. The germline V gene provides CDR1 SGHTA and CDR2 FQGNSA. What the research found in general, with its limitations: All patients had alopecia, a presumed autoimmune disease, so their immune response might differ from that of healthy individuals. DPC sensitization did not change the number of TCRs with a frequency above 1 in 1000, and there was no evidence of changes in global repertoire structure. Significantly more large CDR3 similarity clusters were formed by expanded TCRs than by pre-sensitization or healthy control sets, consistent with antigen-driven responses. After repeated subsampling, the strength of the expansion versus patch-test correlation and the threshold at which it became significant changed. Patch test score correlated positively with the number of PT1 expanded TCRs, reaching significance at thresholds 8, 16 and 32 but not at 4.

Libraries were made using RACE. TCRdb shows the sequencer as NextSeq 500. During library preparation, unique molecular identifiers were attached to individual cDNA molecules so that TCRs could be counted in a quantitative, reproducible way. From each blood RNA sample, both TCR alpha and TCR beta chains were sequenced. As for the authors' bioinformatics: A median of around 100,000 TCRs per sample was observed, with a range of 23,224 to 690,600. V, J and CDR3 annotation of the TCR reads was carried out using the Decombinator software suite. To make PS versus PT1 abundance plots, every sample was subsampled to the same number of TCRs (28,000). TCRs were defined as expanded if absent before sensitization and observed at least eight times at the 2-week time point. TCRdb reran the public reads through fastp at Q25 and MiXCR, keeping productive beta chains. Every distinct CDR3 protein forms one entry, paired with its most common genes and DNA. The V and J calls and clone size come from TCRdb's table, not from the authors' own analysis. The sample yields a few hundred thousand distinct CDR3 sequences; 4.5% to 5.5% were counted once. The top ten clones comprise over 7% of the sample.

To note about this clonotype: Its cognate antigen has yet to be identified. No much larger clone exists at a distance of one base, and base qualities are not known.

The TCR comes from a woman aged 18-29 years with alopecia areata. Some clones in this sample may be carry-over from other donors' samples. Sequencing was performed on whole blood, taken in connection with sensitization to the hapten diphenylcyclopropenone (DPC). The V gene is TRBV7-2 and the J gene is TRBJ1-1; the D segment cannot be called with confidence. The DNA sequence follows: TGTGCCAGCAGCCAGTGGGGTCCTACTGAAGCTTTCTTT. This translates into CASSQWGPTEAFF.